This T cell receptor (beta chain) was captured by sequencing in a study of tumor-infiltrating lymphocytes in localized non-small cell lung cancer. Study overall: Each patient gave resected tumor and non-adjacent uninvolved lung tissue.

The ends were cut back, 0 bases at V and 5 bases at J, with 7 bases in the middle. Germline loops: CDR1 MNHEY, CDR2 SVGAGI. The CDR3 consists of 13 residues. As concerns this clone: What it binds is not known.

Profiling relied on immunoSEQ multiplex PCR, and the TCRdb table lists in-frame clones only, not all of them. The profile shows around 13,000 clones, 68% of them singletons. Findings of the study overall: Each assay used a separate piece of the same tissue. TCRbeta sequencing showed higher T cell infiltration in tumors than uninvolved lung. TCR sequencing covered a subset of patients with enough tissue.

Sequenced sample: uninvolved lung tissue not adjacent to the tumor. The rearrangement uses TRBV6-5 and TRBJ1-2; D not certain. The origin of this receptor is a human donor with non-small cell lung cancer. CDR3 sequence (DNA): TGTGCCAGCAGTTACTCGAACCCGTATGGCTACACCTTC. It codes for CASSYSNPYGYTF.